What follows are 29 T cell receptor beta chains derived from one specimen sequenced in a study of cytomegalovirus exposure and HLA in healthy donors. Vbeta (60) and Jbeta (13) primers were used in the PCR. Generated by immunoSEQ multiplex PCR, the TCRdb table keeps only in-frame clones and is missing some. The table shows approximately 220,000 clones, with about three quarters occurring only once. The sample was PBMCs. All receptors come from a male donor in good health and CMV-seronegative.

The rearrangement links TRBV21-1 to TRBJ2-1; TRBD1, the table's D call, lacks a check against the DNA. TRBV21-1 is assigned pseudogene status. The CDR3 extends over 20 amino acids. CDR3 nucleotides: TGTGCCAGCAGCTCCCGGTTCAGGGGCCACACCAAGAAGTCCTACAATGAGCAGTTCTTC. Translation gives CASSSRFRGHTKKSYNEQFF.

The rearrangement links TRBV13 to TRBJ2-7; TRBD1 matches 9 bases. Germline assignment: CDR1 PRHDT and CDR2 FYEKMQ (reference sequence). Unmatched junction bases numbered 3, after V lost 0 bases and J lost 3 bases. The CDR3 has 15 residues. The CDR3 sequence is CASSLGGQGIYEQYF. In DNA, the CDR3 is TGTGCCAGCAGCTTAGGGGGACAGGGTATCTACGAGCAGTACTTC.

J is TRBJ1-2 and V is TRBV11-2, with a weak D call TRBD1 (5 bases). Germline CDR1 SGHAT, CDR2 FQNNGV. Trimming left V 3 bases short and J 9 bases short, with 23 bases between. The CDR3 has 16 amino acids. CDR3 in DNA: TGTGCCAGCAGCTTCCGTCCTAACGGGGGGGACTTGAGCTACACCTTC. Its protein is CASSFRPNGGDLSYTF.

This clone appeared a single time. The chain joins TRBV6-5 to TRBJ2-7; TRBD1 matches 9 bases. V lost 4 bases and J lost 5; bases outside the gene matches: 9. This CDR3 has 15 residues. CDR1 and CDR2 (germline): MNHEY, SVGAGI. The CDR3 is CASSSNRGPSDEQYF. The DNA for the CDR3 is TGTGCCAGCAGTTCGAACAGGGGGCCTTCAGACGAGCAGTACTTC.

V and J are TRBV5-1 and TRBJ2-1, with 13 bases that match TRBD2. Germline loops: CDR1 SGHRS, CDR2 YFSETQ. Unmatched junction bases numbered 8, after V lost 3 bases and J lost 2 bases. The CDR3 totals 18 residues. The CDR3 DNA is TGCGCCAGCAGCTGGACCAGGACTAGCGGGAGAACCTACAATGAGCAGTTCTTC. Amino acids: CASSWTRTSGRTYNEQFF.

V gene TRBV7-3 combines with J gene TRBJ1-1; maybe TRBD1 (5 bases). V shed 2 bases and J shed 7 bases, with 11 bases lying between them. CDR1 SGHTA and CDR2 FQGTGA come from the germline V gene. This CDR3 spans 13 amino acids. CDR3 nucleotides: TGTGCCAGCAGCTTACAGGGTTCCGTTGAAGCTTTCTTT. This encodes CASSLQGSVEAFF.

The rearrangement uses TRBV6-5 and TRBJ2-1, with D unclear. Looked up from germline, CDR1 is MNHEY and CDR2 is SVGAGI. The CDR3 sequence is 11 residues long. Trimming shortened V by 2 bases and J by 9 bases, and 5 bases separated the two germline ends. CDR3 DNA sequence: TGTGCCAGCAGTTACAGGAGTGAGCAGTTCTTC. Its translation: CASSYRSEQFF.

The rearrangement uses TRBV7-9 and TRBJ2-2, with 7 nucleotides matching TRBD1. V dropped 4 bases and J dropped 4; count of bases not matched to a gene: 12. The CDR3 contains 17 residues. CDR1 and CDR2 (germline): SEHNR, FQNEAQ (reference sequence). CDR3 in DNA: TGTGCCAGCAGCTCACCGGGACAGACGGTTCCCACCGGGGAGCTGTTTTTT. Translated, it gives CASSSPGQTVPTGELFF.

This chain connects TRBV25-1 to TRBJ2-6; D ambiguous. This CDR3 comprises 16 residues. The germline V gene encodes CDR1 MGHDK and CDR2 SYGVNS. Deletions cut 4 bases from V and 0 bases from J, with 10 bases between. The CDR3 sequence is CASSVYSGSGANVLTF. The CDR3, as DNA: TGTGCCAGCAGTGTGTACTCGGGCTCTGGGGCCAACGTCCTGACTTTC.

The rearrangement uses TRBV4-1 and TRBJ1-1; weak D call: TRBD1 (5 bases). The length of the CDR3 is 12 residues. Germline V gene data show CDR1 as MGHRA and CDR2 as YSYEKL. The ends were cut back, 0 bases at V and 8 bases at J, with 7 bases in the middle. The CDR3 sequence is CASSQDQGEAFF. The CDR3 DNA sequence: TGCGCCAGCAGCCAAGATCAGGGCGAAGCTTTCTTT.

This chain joins TRBV7-9 and TRBJ2-5; TRBD1 aligns across 7 bases. V dropped 3 bases and J dropped 2; count of bases not matched to a gene: 3. The CDR3 length is 14 residues. Germline CDR1 is SEHNR and CDR2 is FQNEAQ (reference sequence). The CDR3 loop reads CASSFRQGQETQYF. The CDR3 bases are TGTGCCAGCAGCTTCCGACAGGGTCAAGAGACCCAGTACTTC.

DNA of the CDR3: TGTGCCAGCGGCACGGGGGGCGTTAATGAGCAGTTCTTC. Protein product: CASGTGGVNEQFF. This chain uses TRBV9 with TRBJ2-1; possibly TRBD2 for D (7 bases). This CDR3 has 13 residues. V gave up 7 bases and J gave up 7 bases, with 15 bases separating them. Germline V gives CDR1 SGDLS, CDR2 YYNGEE.

This chain links TRBV6-5 with TRBJ2-7, with 8 bases aligning to TRBD1. There are 14 residues in the CDR3. V gave up 6 bases and J gave up 4 bases; unmatched junction bases: 8. CDR1 MNHEY and CDR2 SVGAGI come from the germline V gene. CDR3 sequence (DNA): TGTGCCAGCAGCCGAGAGCAGGGGGCTTACGAGCAGTACTTC. Its protein product is CASSREQGAYEQYF.

This clone occurred a few times. The gene calls are TRBV4-3 and TRBJ1-6; D not certain. Germline V lookup: CDR1 LGHNA, CDR2 YSLEER. CDR3 length equals 15 residues. Trimming cost V 3 bases and J 10 bases, with 16 bases left between them. The CDR3 protein is CASSQAAREGSPLHF. The DNA for the CDR3 is TGCGCCAGCAGCCAGGCCGCGCGGGAAGGATCACCCCTCCACTTT.

V is TRBV5-5 and J is TRBJ1-5; maybe TRBD1 (6 bases). There are 13 residues in the CDR3. V lost 4 bases, J lost 5 bases, and 10 bases lay in between. Per the germline V gene, CDR1 is SGHKS and CDR2 is YYEKEE (reference sequence). CDR3 sequence (DNA): TGTGCCAGCAGCCGCCACAGGGATCAGCCCCAGCATTTT. Its protein is CASSRHRDQPQHF.

CDR3 in DNA: TGTGCCAGCAGCGTAGGACTAGACTACAATGAGCAGTTCTTC. Protein sequence: CASSVGLDYNEQFF. This chain joins TRBV9 and TRBJ2-1; D is possibly TRBD2 (6 bases). The CDR3 consists of 14 residues. The V gene lost 0 bases and the J gene lost 3 bases, with 7 bases spanning the gap. Per the germline V gene, CDR1 is SGDLS and CDR2 is YYNGEE.

The V and J genes are TRBV9 and TRBJ1-6; possible D gene TRBD1, 6 bases. The ends were cut back, 3 bases at V and 9 bases at J, with 13 bases in the middle. Germline CDR1 and CDR2: SGDLS and YYNGEE. CDR3 length equals 14 residues. The CDR3: CASSAWGQSSPLHF. The CDR3 nucleotides read TGTGCCAGCAGCGCCTGGGGGCAAAGTTCACCCCTCCACTTT.

The chain employs TRBV4-1 and TRBJ1-5; 7 bases align to TRBD1. V lost 0 bases and J lost 2; bases outside the gene matches: 1. Germline V lookup: CDR1 MGHRA, CDR2 YSYEKL. The CDR3 is 15 residues long. The DNA of the CDR3 is TGCGCCAGCAGCCAAGATGGACAGGGCAATCAGCCCCAGCATTTT. It codes for CASSQDGQGNQPQHF.

Only one count was recorded for this clone. The CDR3: CASSVLQGARNEQFF. The CDR3 coding sequence is TGTGCCAGCAGCGTTTTGCAGGGGGCGCGGAATGAGCAGTTCTTC. V and J are TRBV9 and TRBJ2-1; 8 nucleotides match TRBD1. The trim removed 2 bases at V and 7 bases at J, leaving 8 bases unmatched. The CDR3 is made up of 15 amino acids. Germline V gives CDR1 SGDLS, CDR2 YYNGEE.

The gene calls are TRBV19 and TRBJ1-2; D is possibly TRBD1 (6 bases). Trimming took 3 bases from V and 6 from J, leaving 11 bases between them. The CDR3 runs 13 residues. Germline CDR1 reads LNHDA; CDR2 reads SQIVND (reference sequence). The CDR3 nucleotides are TGTGCCAGTAGTATTGACAGGCGGAATGGCTACACCTTC. This sequence encodes CASSIDRRNGYTF. Full variable domain (rest looked up from reference TRBV19 and TRBJ1-2): DGGITQSPKYLFRKEGQNVTLSCEQNLNHDAMYWYRQDPGQGLRLIYYSQIVNDFQKGDIAEGYSVSREKKESFPLTVTSAQKNPTAFYLCASSIDRRNGYTFGSGTRLTVV.

The chain is built from TRBV7-2 and TRBJ2-7; no clear D gene. In germline, CDR1 is SGHTA, CDR2 FQGNSA. The CDR3 extends over 14 amino acids. V lost 2 bases and J 2 bases, leaving 10 bases between the germline ends. The CDR3 loop is CASSLMPATYEQYF. CDR3 DNA: TGTGCCAGCAGCTTAATGCCCGCTACCTACGAGCAGTACTTC. Filled out from reference TRBV7-2 and TRBJ2-7, the complete variable domain reads GAGVSQSPSNKVTEKGKDVELRCDPISGHTALYWYRQSLGQGLEFLIYFQGNSAPDKSGLPSDRFSAERTGGSVSTLTIQRTQQEDSAVYLCASSLMPATYEQYFGPGTRLTVT.

This rearrangement joins TRBV6-5 to TRBJ2-5, with 7 bases matching TRBD2. Trimming cost V 5 bases and J 5 bases; bases outside gene matches: 8. Germline values: CDR1 MNHEY, CDR2 SVGAGI. This CDR3 is built from 14 residues. The CDR3 here is CASSHQIGGETQYF. In nucleotides, the CDR3 is TGTGCCAGCAGTCACCAGATCGGGGGGGAGACCCAGTACTTC.

V is TRBV15 and J is TRBJ1-5; unclear D gene. V gave up 1 base and J gave up 2 bases, with 3 bases separating them. Germline V gives CDR1 LNHNV, CDR2 YYDKDF (reference sequence). This CDR3 is built from 13 residues. The chain's CDR3 is CATSRGRNQPQHF. The CDR3 DNA follows: TGTGCCACCAGCAGAGGGCGCAATCAGCCCCAGCATTTT.

The chain has TRBV11-3 and TRBJ2-1; 8 bases align to TRBD1. Looked up from germline, CDR1 is SGHNT and CDR2 is YENEEA. V dropped 5 bases and J dropped 7; count of bases not matched to a gene: 10. The CDR3 covers 15 residues. The CDR3 loop is CASSPGQGMRNEQFF. CDR3 in DNA: TGTGCCAGCAGCCCCGGACAGGGAATGAGAAATGAGCAGTTCTTC.

This clone was seen more than once but under ten times. The genes are TRBV27 and TRBJ1-5; D is unresolved. Per germline, CDR1 MNHEY and CDR2 SMNVEV (reference sequence). Trimming took off 3 bases at V and 2 bases at J, with 8 bases between the two ends. The CDR3 spans 14 residues. This CDR3 is CASSLIRGNQPQHF. CDR3 DNA sequence: TGTGCCAGCAGTTTGATACGGGGCAATCAGCCCCAGCATTTT.

The V call is TRBV29-1, the J call TRBJ2-5, with 7 bases matching TRBD2. The J call could be wrong; TRBJ2-7 is a better fit for the DNA end. This CDR3 is 13 amino acids long. CDR1 and CDR2 (germline): SQVTM, ANQGSEA. DNA of the CDR3: TGCAGCGTTCATCTCGCGGGAGCCTACGAGCAGTACTTC. This encodes CSVHLAGAYEQYF.

V usage is TRBV2 and J usage is TRBJ2-5, with 9 nucleotides matching TRBD1. The J call could be wrong; TRBJ2-7 is a better fit for the DNA end. The CDR3 length is 15 residues. The germline V gene has CDR1 SNHLY and CDR2 FYNNEI. Here the CDR3 reads CASSTGTGWLYEQYF. The CDR3, as DNA: TGTGCCAGCAGTACTGGGACAGGGTGGCTTTACGAGCAGTACTTC.

V usage is TRBV7-9 and J usage is TRBJ1-6; D remains unclear. This CDR3 comprises 13 residues. The V end lost 11 bases, the J end lost 7 bases, and 15 bases lay between the germline ends. The V gene's germline CDR1 is SEHNR and CDR2 FQNEAQ (reference sequence). CDR3 protein: CAGSVAMNSPLHF. The DNA of the CDR3 is TGTGCCGGCTCCGTGGCAATGAATTCACCCCTCCACTTT.

This clone appeared a single time. The V gene is TRBV4-1, the J gene TRBJ2-7; 7 bases are a match to TRBD1. The germline gives CDR1 MGHRA, CDR2 YSYEKL. J gave up 8 bases and V 0 bases, and 7 bases lay outside the gene matches. The CDR3 totals 14 residues. CDR3 coding DNA: TGCGCCAGCAGCCAAGAAGGGGGCCCCCTACAGCAGTACTTC. Translation: CASSQEGGPLQQYF.